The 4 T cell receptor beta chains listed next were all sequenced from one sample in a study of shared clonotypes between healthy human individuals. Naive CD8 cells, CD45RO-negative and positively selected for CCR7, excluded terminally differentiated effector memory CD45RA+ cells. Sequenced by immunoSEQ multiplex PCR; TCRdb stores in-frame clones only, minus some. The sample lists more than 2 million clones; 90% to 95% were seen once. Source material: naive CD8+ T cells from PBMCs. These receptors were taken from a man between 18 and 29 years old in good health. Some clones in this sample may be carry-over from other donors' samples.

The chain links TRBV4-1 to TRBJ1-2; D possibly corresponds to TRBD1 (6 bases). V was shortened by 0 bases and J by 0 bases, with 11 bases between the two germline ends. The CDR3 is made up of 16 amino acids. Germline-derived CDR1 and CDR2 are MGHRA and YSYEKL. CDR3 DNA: TGCGCCAGCAGCCAAGACCCCCGGACAGCTAACTATGGCTACACCTTC. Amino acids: CASSQDPRTANYGYTF.

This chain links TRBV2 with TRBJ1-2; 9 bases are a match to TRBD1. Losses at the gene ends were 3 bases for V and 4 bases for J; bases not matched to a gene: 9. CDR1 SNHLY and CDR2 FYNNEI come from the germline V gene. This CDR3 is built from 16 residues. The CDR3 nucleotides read TGTGCCAGCAGTGAGAGAGAACAGGACAGGGGCTATGGCTACACCTTC. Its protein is CASSEREQDRGYGYTF.

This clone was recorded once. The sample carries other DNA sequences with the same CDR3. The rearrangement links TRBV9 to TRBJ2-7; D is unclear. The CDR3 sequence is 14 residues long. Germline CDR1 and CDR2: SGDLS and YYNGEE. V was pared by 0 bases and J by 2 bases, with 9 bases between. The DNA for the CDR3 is TGTGCCAGCAGCGTAGCTGGGGAAGCCTACGAGCAGTACTTC. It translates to CASSVAGEAYEQYF.

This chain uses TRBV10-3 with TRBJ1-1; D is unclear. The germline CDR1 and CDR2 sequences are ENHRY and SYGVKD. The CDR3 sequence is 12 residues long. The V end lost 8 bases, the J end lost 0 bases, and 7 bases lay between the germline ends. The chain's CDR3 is CAIGQMNTEAFF. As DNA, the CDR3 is TGTGCCATCGGTCAGATGAACACTGAAGCTTTCTTT.